This passage covers 18 T cell receptor beta chains from one sample sequenced in a study of T cell responses to AZD1222 COVID-19 vaccine. The data were produced by immunoSEQ multiplex PCR, yet TCRdb's version contains in-frame clones alone and is incomplete. The top ten clones hold around 5.3% of a sample with under 150,000 clones, 88% of them seen once. The sample consisted of peripheral blood, taken 28 days after the second AZD1222 dose. The receptor set was obtained from an adult who received the AZD1222 COVID-19 vaccine.

A word on this clone: This same CDR3 is encoded by further DNA sequences in the sample. The J gene is TRBJ2-3, the V gene TRBV7-2, with TRBD2 matching over 8 bases. This CDR3 has 15 residues. J was trimmed by 0 bases and V by 5 bases; bases with no gene match: 4. The V gene's germline CDR1 is SGHTA and CDR2 FQGNSA. The CDR3 region has the DNA TGTGCCAGCAGCCGCGGGGGGCCAAGCACAGATACGCAGTATTTT. Translation gives CASSRGGPSTDTQYF.

The V gene is TRBV25-1, the J gene TRBJ1-1; 11 nucleotides agree with TRBD1. The CDR3 totals 13 residues. Germline loops: CDR1 MGHDK, CDR2 SYGVNS. Trimming removed 6 bases from V and 8 bases from J; junction bases left unmatched: 5. CDR3 amino acids: CASRFRDRGEAFF. The DNA for the CDR3 is TGTGCCAGCAGGTTCCGGGACAGGGGGGAAGCTTTCTTT.

Only one count was recorded for this clone. The chain recombines TRBV7-8 with TRBJ1-3; 7 bases line up with TRBD1. There are 15 residues in the CDR3. Germline CDR1 and CDR2: SGHVS and FQNEAQ. J lost 4 bases, V lost 5 bases, and 8 bases had no gene match. CDR3 DNA: TGTGCCAGCAGCATCCAACAGGGGCGAGGAAACACCATATATTTT. Translation gives CASSIQQGRGNTIYF. Based on the CDR3 plus reference TRBV7-8 and TRBJ1-3, the full variable domain is GAGVSQSPRYKVAKRGQDVALRCDPISGHVSLFWYQQALGQGPEFLTYFQNEAQLDKSGLPSDRFFAERPEGSVSTLKIQRTQQEDSAVYLCASSIQQGRGNTIYFGEGSWLTVV.

The chain links TRBV7-9 to TRBJ1-2; no reliable D call. CDR3 length: 14 amino acids. V lost 3 bases, J lost 1 base, and 9 bases lay in between. The germline V gene encodes CDR1 SEHNR and CDR2 FQNEAQ (reference sequence). CDR3 sequence reads: CASSFMTYNYGYTF. For the CDR3, the DNA is TGTGCCAGCAGCTTTATGACATATAACTATGGCTACACCTTC.

The chain couples TRBV2 to TRBJ2-3, with D possibly being TRBD2 (5 bases). The CDR3 spans 14 residues. The germline V gene encodes CDR1 SNHLY and CDR2 FYNNEI. Trimming pared 6 bases from V and 0 bases from J, leaving 10 bases between. CDR3 in DNA: TGTGCCAGCAGCGGAGGCCACAGCACAGATACGCAGTATTTT. Protein: CASSGGHSTDTQYF.

V and J are TRBV2 and TRBJ2-1; perhaps TRBD2 as D (5 bases). From germline, CDR1 is SNHLY and CDR2 FYNNEI. The CDR3 spans 13 residues. V lost 4 bases and J 4 bases, leaving 8 bases between the germline ends. The CDR3, as DNA: TGTGCCAGCAGTGTCACTAGGTACAATGAGCAGTTCTTC. This encodes CASSVTRYNEQFF.

This sequence joins TRBV4-1 and TRBJ2-7; a possible D gene is TRBD2 (5 bases). The ends were cut back, 4 bases at V and 6 bases at J, with 10 bases in the middle. The germline V gene encodes CDR1 MGHRA and CDR2 YSYEKL. The CDR3 covers 12 residues. In DNA, the CDR3 is TGCGCCAGCAGCCCTCCGGCGGGCGAGCAGTACTTC. Encoded protein: CASSPPAGEQYF.

This sequence joins TRBV18 and TRBJ2-3, with D possibly matching TRBD2 (6 bases). The CDR3 length is 12 residues. Germline values: CDR1 KGHSH, CDR2 LQKENI. The V gene lost 4 bases and the J gene lost 6 bases, with 8 bases spanning the gap. The CDR3 DNA reads as TGTGCCAGCTCACAGGGGACTGATACGCAGTATTTT. It encodes CASSQGTDTQYF.

The V and J genes are TRBV2 and TRBJ2-7; a possible D gene is TRBD2 (6 bases). The CDR3 has 13 residues. The germline V and J ends were trimmed by 6 bases and 3 bases, with 12 bases remaining between them. Germline V gene lookup returns CDR1 SNHLY and CDR2 FYNNEI. The DNA of the CDR3 is TGTGCCAGCAGAGGCGGGACTCACTACGAGCAGTACTTC. Its translation: CASRGGTHYEQYF.

The chain is built from TRBV7-2 and TRBJ2-5; TRBD2 matches 12 bases. The CDR3 length is 18 residues. The V gene's germline CDR1 is SGHTA and CDR2 FQGNSA. V lost 0 bases to trimming and J lost 3 bases; unmatched junction nucleotides: 8. The CDR3 region is CASSLASLAGGLKETQYF. CDR3 nucleotides: TGTGCCAGCAGCTTAGCGAGCCTAGCGGGGGGGCTAAAAGAGACCCAGTACTTC.

J is TRBJ2-7 and V is TRBV27, with 9 nucleotides matching TRBD2. The V segment lost 3 bases and the J segment 4 bases; nucleotides outside the gene matches: 10. Germline-derived CDR1 and CDR2 are MNHEY and SMNVEV (reference sequence). The CDR3 spans 16 residues. The CDR3 nucleotides are TGTGCCAGCAGTTTCCCCCAGGGACTAGCAGATTACGAGCAGTACTTC. It is translated as CASSFPQGLADYEQYF.

The chain is built from TRBV5-5 and TRBJ2-1, with TRBD2 matching over 10 bases. The CDR3 sequence is 14 residues long. Germline V CDR1 and CDR2: SGHKS, YYEKEE (reference sequence). Germline trimming cut 3 bases from V and 6 bases from J; bases unmatched to any gene: 3. The CDR3, as DNA: TGTGCCAGCAGCTCAGCGGGAGGGCCCAATGAGCAGTTCTTC. Amino acids: CASSSAGGPNEQFF.

The V and J genes are TRBV19 and TRBJ1-5; weak D call: TRBD1 (5 bases). Deletions cut 0 bases from V and 7 bases from J, with 19 bases between. The CDR3 runs 17 residues. CDR1 is LNHDA, CDR2 SQIVND, per germline (reference sequence). The CDR3 coding sequence is TGTGCCAGTAGTATAGATCTAGTAAGAGGGGTCCACCAGCCCCAGCATTTT. This gives the protein CASSIDLVRGVHQPQHF.

The genes are TRBV19 and TRBJ2-7; D uncertain. The CDR3 runs 15 residues. Germline CDR1 is LNHDA and CDR2 is SQIVND (reference sequence). Trimming pared 5 bases from V and 1 base from J, leaving 15 bases between. The CDR3 nucleotides are TGTGCCAGTAGTGCCTCCTCCCCGCGGTCCTACGAGCAGTACTTC. Its translation is CASSASSPRSYEQYF.

This chain links TRBV3-1 (or the pseudogene TRBV3-2) with TRBJ1-3, with a weak D call TRBD1 (5 bases). Germline-derived CDR1 and CDR2 are LGHDT and YNNKEL (reference sequence). Deletions cut 4 bases from V and 4 bases from J, with 17 bases between. The CDR3 contains 16 residues. CDR3 in DNA: TGTGCCAGCAGCCTTAACCTGGGGGGAGGAGGAAACACCATATATTTT. This codes for CASSLNLGGGGNTIYF.

This rearrangement joins TRBV2 to TRBJ2-1; D is perhaps TRBD1 (6 bases). The CDR3 contains 14 residues. V lost 7 bases and J lost 0, with 10 bases in between. Germline assignment: CDR1 SNHLY and CDR2 FYNNEI. The CDR3 spells CASTADSSYNEQFF. The CDR3 DNA sequence: TGTGCCAGCACAGCGGACAGCTCCTACAATGAGCAGTTCTTC.

The V gene is TRBV4-2, the J gene TRBJ2-4, with D tentatively TRBD1 (5 bases). CDR1 is LGHNA, CDR2 YNFKEQ, per germline. CDR3 length equals 14 residues. V was clipped by 0 bases and J by 5 bases, with 8 bases between them. CDR3 DNA sequence: TGTGCCAGCAGCCAAGACGTGGGGCAAAACATTCAGTACTTC. It specifies CASSQDVGQNIQYF.

This clone was picked up one time. V gene TRBV6-5 combines with J gene TRBJ1-6; tentatively, D is TRBD1 (5 bases). CDR1 is MNHEY, CDR2 SVGAGI, per germline. Trimming cost V 4 bases and J 7 bases, with 11 bases left between them. The CDR3 runs 14 residues. The CDR3 sequence: CASSWDLINSPLHF. Here the CDR3 DNA reads TGTGCCAGCAGTTGGGACCTTATCAATTCACCCCTCCACTTT.